The sequence of this T cell receptor beta chain was determined in a study of vaccination and CD4 T cells after COVID-19. About the study: The post-COVID sampling time was a median about 95 days after diagnosis, ranging from 35 to 161.

The CDR3 spans 13 residues. Germline lookup yields CDR1 MNHEY and CDR2 SVGEGT. Trimming left V 7 bases short and J 5 bases short, with 13 bases between. Note on this clonotype: Its antigen is undetermined.

As for treatment: roughly 10-day PBMC culture with coronavirus spike peptide pools or control peptides (ViraFEST assay). Oncomine TCR Beta short-read sequencing was applied to DNA from cultured CD4+ T cells. MiXCR, applied by TCRdb to the PCR reads, yields one record per CDR3 protein. The sample records some 5,000 distinct CDR3 sequences, 76% being singletons. This receptor was identified in a human donor who had recovered from COVID-19. The sample was CD4+ T cells from blood, cultured in vitro. The rearrangement joins TRBV6-2 or TRBV6-3 to TRBJ2-3, with D possibly matching TRBD1 (5 bases). The CDR3 DNA reads as TGTGCCAGCACCAGGGTTGGGATAGATACGCAGTATTTT. Translating gives CASTRVGIDTQYF.